This T cell receptor beta chain was documented in a study of vaccination effects on CD4 cells after COVID-19. The study, taken as a whole, reports: After vaccination of healthy people, only 1 of 255 vaccine-induced clones cross-reacted with common cold coronaviruses. Few convalescent patients were studied, and early post-infection samples were lacking.

Of note for this clone: The antigen remains unidentified.

ViraFEST expansion of antigen-specific CD4+ T cells with viral peptide pools preceded sequencing. The culture ran for roughly 10 days before CD4+ T cells were isolated. The healthy vaccine recipients, who had no prior SARS-CoV-2 infection, showed negative nucleocapsid antibodies. On days 3 and 7, fresh IL-2 medium replaced half the medium. This CDR3 contains 16 residues. The V and J ends lost 3 bases and 4 bases respectively, with 19 bases between them. Germline V gene sequence: CDR1 SGHTS, CDR2 YDEGEE. Assay: immunoSEQ multiplex PCR; the TCRdb copy retains only in-frame clones and omits some. In the table there are approximately 30,000 clones, 55% to 75% of which are singletons.

The chain carries TRBV5-8 and TRBJ1-2; a weak D match, TRBD1 (5 bases). This material consisted of CD4+ T cells from PBMCs cultured with SARS-CoV-2 spike peptides, taken before COVID-19 vaccination. This clonotype was sampled from a human donor who received a COVID-19 vaccine. The DNA for the CDR3 is TGTGCCAGCAGCTACGGTGTGACAGCCTACTTCTATGGCTACACCTTC. As protein: CASSYGVTAYFYGYTF.